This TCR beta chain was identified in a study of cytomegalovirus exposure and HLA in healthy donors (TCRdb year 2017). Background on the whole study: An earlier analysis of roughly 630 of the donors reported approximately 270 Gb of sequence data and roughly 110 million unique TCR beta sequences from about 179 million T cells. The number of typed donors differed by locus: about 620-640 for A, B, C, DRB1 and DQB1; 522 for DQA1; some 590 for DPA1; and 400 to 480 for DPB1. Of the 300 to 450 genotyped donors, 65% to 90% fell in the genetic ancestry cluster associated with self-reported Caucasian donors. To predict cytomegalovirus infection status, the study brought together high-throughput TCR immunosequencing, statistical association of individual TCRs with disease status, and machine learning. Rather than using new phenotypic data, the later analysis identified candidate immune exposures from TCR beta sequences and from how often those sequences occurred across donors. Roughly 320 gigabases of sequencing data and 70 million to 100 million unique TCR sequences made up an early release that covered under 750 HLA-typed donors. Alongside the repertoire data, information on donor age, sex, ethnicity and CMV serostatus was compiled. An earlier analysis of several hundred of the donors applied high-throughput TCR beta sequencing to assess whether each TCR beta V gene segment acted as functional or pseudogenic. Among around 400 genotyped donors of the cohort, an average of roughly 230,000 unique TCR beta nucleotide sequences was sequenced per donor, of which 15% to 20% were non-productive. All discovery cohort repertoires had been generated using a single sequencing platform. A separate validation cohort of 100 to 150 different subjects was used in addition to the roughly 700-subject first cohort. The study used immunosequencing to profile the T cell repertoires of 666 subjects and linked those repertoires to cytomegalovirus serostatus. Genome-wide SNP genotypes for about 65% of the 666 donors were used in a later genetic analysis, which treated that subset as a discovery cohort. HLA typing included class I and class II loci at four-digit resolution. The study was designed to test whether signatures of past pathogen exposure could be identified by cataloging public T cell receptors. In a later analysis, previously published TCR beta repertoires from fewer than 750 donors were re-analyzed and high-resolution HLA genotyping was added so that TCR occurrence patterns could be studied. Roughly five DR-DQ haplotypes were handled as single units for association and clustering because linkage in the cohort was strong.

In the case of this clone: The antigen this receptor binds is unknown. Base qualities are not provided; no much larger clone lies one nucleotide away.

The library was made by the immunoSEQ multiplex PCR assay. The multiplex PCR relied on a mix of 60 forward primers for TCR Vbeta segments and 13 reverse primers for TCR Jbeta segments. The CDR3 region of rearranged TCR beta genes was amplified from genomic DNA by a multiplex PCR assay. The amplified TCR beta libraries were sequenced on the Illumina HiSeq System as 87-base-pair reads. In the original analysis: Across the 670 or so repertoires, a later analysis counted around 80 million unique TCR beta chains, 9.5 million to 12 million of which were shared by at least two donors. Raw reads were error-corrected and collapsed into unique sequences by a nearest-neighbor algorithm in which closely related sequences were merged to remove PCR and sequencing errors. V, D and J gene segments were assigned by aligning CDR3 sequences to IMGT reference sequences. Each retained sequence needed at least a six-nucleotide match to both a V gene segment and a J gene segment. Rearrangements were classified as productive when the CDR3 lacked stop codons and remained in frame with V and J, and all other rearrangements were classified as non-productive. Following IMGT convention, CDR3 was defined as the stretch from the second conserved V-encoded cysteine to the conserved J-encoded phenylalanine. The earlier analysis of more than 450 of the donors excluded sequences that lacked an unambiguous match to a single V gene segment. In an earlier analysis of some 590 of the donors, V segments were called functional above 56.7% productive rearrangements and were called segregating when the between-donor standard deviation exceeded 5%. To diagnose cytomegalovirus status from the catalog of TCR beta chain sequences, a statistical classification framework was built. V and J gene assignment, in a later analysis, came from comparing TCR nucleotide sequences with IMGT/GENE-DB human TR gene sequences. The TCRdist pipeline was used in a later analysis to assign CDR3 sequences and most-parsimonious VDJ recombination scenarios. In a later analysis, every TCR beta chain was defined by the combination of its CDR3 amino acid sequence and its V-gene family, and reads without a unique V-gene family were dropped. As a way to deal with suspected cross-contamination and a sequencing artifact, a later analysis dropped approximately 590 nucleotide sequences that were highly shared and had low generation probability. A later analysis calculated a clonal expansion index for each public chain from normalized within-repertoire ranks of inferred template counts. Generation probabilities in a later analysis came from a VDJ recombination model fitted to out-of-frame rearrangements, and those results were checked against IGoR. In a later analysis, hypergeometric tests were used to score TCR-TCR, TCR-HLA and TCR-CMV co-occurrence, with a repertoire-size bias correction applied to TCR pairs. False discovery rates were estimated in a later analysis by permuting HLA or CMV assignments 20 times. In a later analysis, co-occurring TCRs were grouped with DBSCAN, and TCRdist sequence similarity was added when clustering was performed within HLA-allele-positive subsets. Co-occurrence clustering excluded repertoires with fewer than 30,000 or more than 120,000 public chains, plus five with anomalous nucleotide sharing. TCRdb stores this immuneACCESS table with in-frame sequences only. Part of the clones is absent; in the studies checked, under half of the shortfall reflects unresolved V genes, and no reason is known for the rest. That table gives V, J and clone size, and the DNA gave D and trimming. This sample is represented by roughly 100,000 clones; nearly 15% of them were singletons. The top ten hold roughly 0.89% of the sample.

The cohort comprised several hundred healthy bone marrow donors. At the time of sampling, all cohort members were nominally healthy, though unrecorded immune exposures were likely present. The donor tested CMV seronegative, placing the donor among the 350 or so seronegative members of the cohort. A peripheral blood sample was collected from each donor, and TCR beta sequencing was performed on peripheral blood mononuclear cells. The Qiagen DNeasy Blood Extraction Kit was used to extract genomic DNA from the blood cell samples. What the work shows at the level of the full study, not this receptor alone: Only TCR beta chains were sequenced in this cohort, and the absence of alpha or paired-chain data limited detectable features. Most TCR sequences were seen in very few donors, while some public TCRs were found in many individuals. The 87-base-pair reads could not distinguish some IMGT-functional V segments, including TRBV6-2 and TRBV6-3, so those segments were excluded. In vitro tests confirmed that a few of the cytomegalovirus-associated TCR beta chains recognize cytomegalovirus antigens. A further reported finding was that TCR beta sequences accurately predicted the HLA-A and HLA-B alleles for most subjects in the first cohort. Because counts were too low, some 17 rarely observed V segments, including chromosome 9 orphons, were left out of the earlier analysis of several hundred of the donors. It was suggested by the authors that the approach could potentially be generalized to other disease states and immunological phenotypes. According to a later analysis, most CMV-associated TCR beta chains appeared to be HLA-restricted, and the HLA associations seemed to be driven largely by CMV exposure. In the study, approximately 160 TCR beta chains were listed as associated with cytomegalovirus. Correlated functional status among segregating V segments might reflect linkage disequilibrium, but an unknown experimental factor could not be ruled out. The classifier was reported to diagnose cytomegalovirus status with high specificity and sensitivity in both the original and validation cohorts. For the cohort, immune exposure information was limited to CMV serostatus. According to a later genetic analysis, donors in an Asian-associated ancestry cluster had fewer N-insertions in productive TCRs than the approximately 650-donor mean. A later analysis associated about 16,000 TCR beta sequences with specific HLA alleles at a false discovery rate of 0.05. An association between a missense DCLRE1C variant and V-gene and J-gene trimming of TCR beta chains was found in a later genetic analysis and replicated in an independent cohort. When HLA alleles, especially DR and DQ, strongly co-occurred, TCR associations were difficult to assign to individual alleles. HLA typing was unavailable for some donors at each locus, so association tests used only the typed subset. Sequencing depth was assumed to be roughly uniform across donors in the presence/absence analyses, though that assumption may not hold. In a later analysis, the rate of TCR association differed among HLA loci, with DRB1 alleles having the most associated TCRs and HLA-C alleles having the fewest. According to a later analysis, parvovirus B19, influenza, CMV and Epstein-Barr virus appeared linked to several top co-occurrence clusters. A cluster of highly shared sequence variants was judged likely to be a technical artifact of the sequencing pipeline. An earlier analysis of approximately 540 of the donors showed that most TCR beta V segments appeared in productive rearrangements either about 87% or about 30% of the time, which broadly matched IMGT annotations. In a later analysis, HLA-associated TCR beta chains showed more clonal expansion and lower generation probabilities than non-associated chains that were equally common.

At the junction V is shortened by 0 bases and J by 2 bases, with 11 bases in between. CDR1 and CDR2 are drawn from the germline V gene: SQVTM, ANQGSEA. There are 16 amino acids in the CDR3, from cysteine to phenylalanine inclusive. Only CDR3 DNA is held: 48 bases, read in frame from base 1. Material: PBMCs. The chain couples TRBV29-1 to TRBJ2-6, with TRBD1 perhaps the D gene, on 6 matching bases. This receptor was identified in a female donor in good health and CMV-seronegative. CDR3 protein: CSVEDRGGAGANVLTF. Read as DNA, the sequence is TGCAGCGTTGAAGACAGAGGGGGAGCTGGGGCCAACGTCCTGACTTTC.